The clone carrying this T cell receptor (beta chain) was seen only once. Sequencing used immunoSEQ multiplex PCR; TCRdb keeps in-frame clones, though not all of them. The profile shows 100,000 to 150,000 clones, 75% to 95% of them singletons. The sample belongs to a study of control samples from healthy donors and cancer patients. The J segment lost 4 bases and the V segment lost 2 bases, leaving 2 bases of the junction unmatched. The CDR3 length is 14 residues. Germline values: CDR1 MNHEY, CDR2 SVGAGI. The sequence was collected from a young man in good health. V is TRBV6-5 and J is TRBJ1-1, with TRBD1 matching 9 bases. Sequencing used blood. The chain's CDR3 is CASSYGTGSTEAFF. In DNA, the CDR3 is TGTGCCAGCAGTTACGGGACAGGGAGCACTGAAGCTTTCTTT.